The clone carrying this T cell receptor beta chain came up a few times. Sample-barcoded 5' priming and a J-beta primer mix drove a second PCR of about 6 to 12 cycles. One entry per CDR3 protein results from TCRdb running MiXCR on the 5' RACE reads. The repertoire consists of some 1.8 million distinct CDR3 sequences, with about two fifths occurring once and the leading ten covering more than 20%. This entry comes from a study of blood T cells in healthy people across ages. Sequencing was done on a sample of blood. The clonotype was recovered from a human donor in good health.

CDR3 bases: TGTGCCAGCAGGCCGGCCCCTGATTTTGGTGAGCAGTTCTTC. This sequence encodes CASRPAPDFGEQFF. The genes are TRBV9 and TRBJ2-1; D unresolved. The germline V gene encodes CDR1 SGDLS and CDR2 YYNGEE. The V end lost 5 bases, the J end lost 9 bases, and 18 bases lay between the germline ends. This CDR3 is built from 14 residues.